Following are 10 T cell receptor beta chains from one sample sequenced in a study of Graves' ophthalmopathy and Graves' hyperthyroidism. Researchers took RNA transcripts and amplified TCR beta CDR3 regions from them. Amplification began with first-round RT-PCR using HTBI primers, then second-round multiplex PCR was performed. One entry per CDR3 protein, called by TCRdb with MiXCR from the multiplex PCR reads. This sample has roughly 1.1 million distinct CDR3 sequences; 36% occur once, and the top ten carry around 10%. Sequencing was done on a sample of peripheral blood or thyroid tissue (not recorded which). The receptors come from an adult man with Graves' hyperthyroidism.

The V gene is TRBV7-9, the J gene TRBJ2-5; 14 bases align to TRBD2. Per germline, CDR1 SEHNR and CDR2 FQNEAQ (reference sequence). The V segment lost 2 bases and the J segment 5 bases; nucleotides outside the gene matches: 16. The CDR3 sequence is 20 residues long. This CDR3 is CASSLKTKRLAGGSGETQYF. CDR3 coding DNA: TGTGCCAGCAGCTTAAAGACAAAGAGACTAGCGGGAGGGTCGGGGGAGACCCAGTACTTC.

This clonotype came up a few times. This sequence joins TRBV12-3 or TRBV12-4 and TRBJ1-2; D uncertain. Trimming took off 1 base at V and 5 bases at J, with 11 bases between the two ends. The CDR3 totals 14 residues. The CDR3 DNA is TGTGCCAGCAGTTTAGTGGAAAATCTTTATGGCTACACCTTC. Translating it yields CASSLVENLYGYTF.

At least ten counts were recorded for this clonotype. The rearrangement links TRBV12-3 or TRBV12-4 to TRBJ1-5; a weak D match, TRBD1 (6 bases). This CDR3 contains 14 residues. V was cut by 3 bases and J by 3 bases, with 9 bases left in between. For the CDR3, the DNA is TGTGCCAGCAGTTTTCTGGGGGCCAATCAGCCCCAGCATTTT. Its protein product is CASSFLGANQPQHF.

This chain joins TRBV7-9 and TRBJ2-5; 7 bases fit TRBD1. The CDR3 spans 14 residues. With 6 bases clipped from V and 5 bases from J, the junction kept 9 bases outside the gene matches. Germline V CDR1 and CDR2: SEHNR, FQNEAQ (reference sequence). The CDR3 protein is CASRRRQGTETQYF. The CDR3 DNA reads as TGTGCCAGCAGACGCCGACAGGGAACGGAGACCCAGTACTTC.

V is TRBV25-1 and J is TRBJ2-5, with unresolved D. There are 15 residues in the CDR3. V lost 3 bases and J lost 5, with 16 bases in between. The germline CDR1 and CDR2 sequences are MGHDK and SYGVNS. The CDR3 reads CASSDQEATSETQYF. The CDR3 DNA sequence: TGTGCCAGCAGTGATCAAGAAGCTACGTCGGAGACCCAGTACTTC.

V gene TRBV5-1 combines with J gene TRBJ1-1; 10 bases map to TRBD1. The CDR3 is 13 residues long. The trim removed 6 bases at V and 7 bases at J, leaving 6 bases unmatched. The germline CDR1 and CDR2 sequences are SGHRS and YFSETQ. CDR3 in DNA: TGCGCCAGCAACCGACAGGGGGCGGTTGAAGCTTTCTTT. Translation: CASNRQGAVEAFF.

This clonotype was seen ten or more times. The chain is built from TRBV24-1 and TRBJ2-5; D possibly uses TRBD1 or TRBD2 (5 bases each). This CDR3 has 14 amino acids. V lost 2 bases to trimming and J lost 4 bases, with 10 bases between them. Germline-derived CDR1 and CDR2 are KGHDR and SFDVKD. The CDR3 DNA is TGTGCCACCAGTGATTCTCAGGGACGAGAGACCCAGTACTTC. It encodes CATSDSQGRETQYF.

This clonotype appeared a few times. The chain employs TRBV2 and TRBJ1-1; D remains ambiguous. Germline V gives CDR1 SNHLY, CDR2 FYNNEI. This CDR3 contains 13 residues. Trimming pared 8 bases from V and 4 bases from J, leaving 14 bases between. CDR3 in amino acids: CASSEGTGTEAFF. The CDR3 DNA reads TGTGCCAGCTCAGAAGGTACGGGCACTGAAGCTTTCTTT.

This clonotype was seen a few times. The gene calls are TRBV7-9 and TRBJ2-7; tentative D call: TRBD2 (5 bases). Between the trimmed V and J ends, which lost 3 bases and 6 bases, there was a span of 15 bases. Germline CDR1 is SEHNR and CDR2 is FQNEAQ (reference sequence). The CDR3 is 14 amino acids. This chain's CDR3 is CASSLVGARFEQYF. CDR3 sequence (DNA): TGTGCCAGCAGCTTGGTGGGAGCTAGGTTCGAGCAGTACTTC.

This clonotype was seen repeatedly, ten times or more. The V and J genes are TRBV7-8 and TRBJ2-5; D is unresolved. The CDR3 covers 12 residues. Looked up from germline, CDR1 is SGHVS and CDR2 is FQNEAQ. Trimming pared 4 bases from V and 2 bases from J, leaving 5 bases between. CDR3 sequence: CASSWVQETQYF. The CDR3 DNA sequence: TGTGCCAGCAGCTGGGTACAAGAGACCCAGTACTTC.